The clone carrying this TCR beta chain was detected a few times. Its target is unknown. The sample belongs to a study of T cell repertoires in cytomegalovirus infection. TCRdb re-analysed the reads in MiXCR, keeping a single row per CDR3 protein. This sample has roughly 130,000 distinct CDR3 sequences; roughly a quarter occur once, and the top ten carry 30% to 35%. Germline V CDR1 and CDR2: KGHDR, SFDVKD. The CDR3 totals 21 residues. J gave up 6 bases and V 6 bases, and 21 bases lay outside the gene matches. Study-level findings and limits: CMV-specific HLA-C-restricted TCR beta clonotypes dominated the ex vivo response.

Sample: PBMCs, sequenced either directly or after in vitro stimulation (not recorded which). The clonotype originates from a human donor in good health (CMV status not recorded). Some clones in this sample may be carry-over from other donors' samples. The V gene is TRBV24-1, the J gene TRBJ2-2; 13 nucleotides match TRBD2. CDR3 DNA: TGTGCCACCAGTTCTTCAAGTATACTAGCGGGAGGGCCGGGGCGTGCCGGGGAGCTGTTTTTT. Translated, it gives CATSSSSILAGGPGRAGELFF.